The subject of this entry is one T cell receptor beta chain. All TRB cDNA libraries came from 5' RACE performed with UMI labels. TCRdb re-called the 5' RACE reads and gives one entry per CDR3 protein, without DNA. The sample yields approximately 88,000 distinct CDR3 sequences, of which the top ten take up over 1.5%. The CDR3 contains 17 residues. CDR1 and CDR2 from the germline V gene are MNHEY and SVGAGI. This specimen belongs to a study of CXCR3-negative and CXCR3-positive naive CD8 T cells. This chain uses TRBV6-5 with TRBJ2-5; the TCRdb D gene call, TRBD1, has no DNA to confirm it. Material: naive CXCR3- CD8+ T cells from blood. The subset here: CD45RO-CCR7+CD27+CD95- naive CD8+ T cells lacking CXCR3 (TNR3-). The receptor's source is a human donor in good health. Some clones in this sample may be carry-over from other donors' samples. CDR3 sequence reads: CASSSQTGGWIIETQYF.